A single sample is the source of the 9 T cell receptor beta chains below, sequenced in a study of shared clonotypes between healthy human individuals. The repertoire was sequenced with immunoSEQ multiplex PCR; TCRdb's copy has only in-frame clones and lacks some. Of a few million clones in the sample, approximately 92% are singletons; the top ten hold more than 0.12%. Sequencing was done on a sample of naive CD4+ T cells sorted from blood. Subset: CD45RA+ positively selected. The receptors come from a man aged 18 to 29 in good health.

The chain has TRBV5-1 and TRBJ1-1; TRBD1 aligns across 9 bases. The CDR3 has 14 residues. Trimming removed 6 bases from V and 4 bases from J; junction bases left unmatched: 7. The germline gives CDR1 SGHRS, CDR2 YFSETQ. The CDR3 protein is CASKAMTGGTEAFF. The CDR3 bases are TGCGCCAGCAAAGCTATGACAGGGGGCACTGAAGCTTTCTTT.

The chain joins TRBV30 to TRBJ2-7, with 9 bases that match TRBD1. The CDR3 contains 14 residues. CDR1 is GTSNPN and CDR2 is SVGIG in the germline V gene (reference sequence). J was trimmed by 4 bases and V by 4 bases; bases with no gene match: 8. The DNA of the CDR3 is TGTGCCTGGACCCAGGGACAGGGAGGGTACGAGCAGTACTTC. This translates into CAWTQGQGGYEQYF.

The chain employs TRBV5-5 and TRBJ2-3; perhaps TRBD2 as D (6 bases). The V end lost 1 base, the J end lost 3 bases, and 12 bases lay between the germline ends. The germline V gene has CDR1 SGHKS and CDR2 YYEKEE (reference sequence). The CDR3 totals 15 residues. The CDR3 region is CASSLPSGSTDTQYF. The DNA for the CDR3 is TGTGCCAGCAGCTTGCCGAGCGGGTCAACAGATACGCAGTATTTT.

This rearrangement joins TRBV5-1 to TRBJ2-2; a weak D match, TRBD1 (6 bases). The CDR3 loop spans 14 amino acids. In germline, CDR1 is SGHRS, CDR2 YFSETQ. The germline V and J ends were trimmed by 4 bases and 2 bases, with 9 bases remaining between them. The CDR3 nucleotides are TGCGCCAGCAGCCCGGGACACAACACCGGGGAGCTGTTTTTT. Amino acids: CASSPGHNTGELFF. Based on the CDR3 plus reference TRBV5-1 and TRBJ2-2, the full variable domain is KAGVTQTPRYLIKTRGQQVTLSCSPISGHRSVSWYQQTPGQGLQFLFEYFSETQRNKGNFPGRFSGRQFSNSRSEMNVSTLELGDSALYLCASSPGHNTGELFFGEGSRLTVL.

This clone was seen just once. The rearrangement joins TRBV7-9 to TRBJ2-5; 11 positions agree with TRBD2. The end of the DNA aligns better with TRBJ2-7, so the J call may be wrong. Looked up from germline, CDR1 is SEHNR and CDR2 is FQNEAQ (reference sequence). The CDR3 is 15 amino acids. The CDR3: CASSQGTSGSLEQYF. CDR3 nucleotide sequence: TGTGCCAGCAGCCAAGGAACTAGCGGGAGTCTCGAGCAGTACTTC.

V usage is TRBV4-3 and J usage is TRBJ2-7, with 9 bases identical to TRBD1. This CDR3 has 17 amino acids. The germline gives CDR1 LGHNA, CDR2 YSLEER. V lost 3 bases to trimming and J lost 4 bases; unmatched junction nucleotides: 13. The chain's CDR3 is CASSQKGPGTGRYEQYF. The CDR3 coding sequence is TGCGCCAGCAGCCAGAAGGGACCCGGGACAGGGAGGTACGAGCAGTACTTC.

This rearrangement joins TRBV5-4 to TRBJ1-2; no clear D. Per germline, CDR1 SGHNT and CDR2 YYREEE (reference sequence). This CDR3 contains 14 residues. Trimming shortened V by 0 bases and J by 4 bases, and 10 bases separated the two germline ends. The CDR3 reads CASSLAAGSYGYTF. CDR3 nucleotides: TGTGCCAGCAGCTTGGCCGCGGGTAGCTATGGCTACACCTTC. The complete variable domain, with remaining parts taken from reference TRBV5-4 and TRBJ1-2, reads ETGVTQSPTHLIKTRGQQVTLRCSSQSGHNTVSWYQQALGQGPQFIFQYYREEENGRGNFPPRFSGLQFPNYSSELNVNALELDDSALYLCASSLAAGSYGYTFGSGTRLTVV.

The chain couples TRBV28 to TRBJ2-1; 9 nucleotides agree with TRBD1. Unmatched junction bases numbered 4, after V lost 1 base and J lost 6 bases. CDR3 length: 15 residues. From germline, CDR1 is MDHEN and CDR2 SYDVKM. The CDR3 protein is CASSLSGQGINEQFF. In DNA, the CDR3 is TGTGCCAGCAGTTTATCCGGACAGGGGATCAATGAGCAGTTCTTC. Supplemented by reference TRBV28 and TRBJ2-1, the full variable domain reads DVKVTQSSRYLVKRTGEKVFLECVQDMDHENMFWYRQDPGLGLRLIYFSYDVKMKEKGDIPEGYSVSREKKERFSLILESASTNQTSMYLCASSLSGQGINEQFFGPGTRLTVL.

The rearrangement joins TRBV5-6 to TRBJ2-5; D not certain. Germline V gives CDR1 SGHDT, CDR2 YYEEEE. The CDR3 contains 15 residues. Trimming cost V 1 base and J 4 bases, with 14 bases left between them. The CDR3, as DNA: TGTGCCAGCAGCTTGCCGTCGGGTAAGGGAGAGACCCAGTACTTC. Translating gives CASSLPSGKGETQYF.